This T cell receptor (beta chain) appears in the sequencing data of a study of T cell changes during pregnancy in multiple sclerosis. TCRdb's copy holds only in-frame clones and misses some; the assay was immunoSEQ multiplex PCR. The table shows roughly 29,000 clones, with over 75% occurring only once. Trimming stripped 5 bases from V and 1 base from J, with 15 bases between. Looked up from germline, CDR1 is MNHEY and CDR2 is SMNVEV (reference sequence). The CDR3 covers 16 residues. The clonotype comes from a female donor with multiple sclerosis, enrolled in a pregnancy study. The genes are TRBV27 and TRBJ2-1; perhaps TRBD2 as D (6 bases). The material was CD8+ T cells from peripheral blood mononuclear cells, obtained after pregnancy. CDR3 residues: CASSTGLEGSYNEQFF. CDR3 bases: TGTGCCAGCAGTACCGGGTTGGAGGGGTCCTACAATGAGCAGTTCTTC.